This record looks at one T cell receptor (beta chain) sequence and its context. Between the trimmed V and J ends, which lost 2 bases and 6 bases, there was a span of 5 bases. Germline assignment: CDR1 ENHRY and CDR2 SYGVKD. This CDR3 region has 12 residues. The data are from a study of control samples from healthy donors and cancer patients. Clones were read by immunoSEQ multiplex PCR, and TCRdb kept only the in-frame ones, dropping some. The data show approximately 94,000 clones, around 84% seen once. V usage is TRBV10-3 and J usage is TRBJ2-1; D is uncertain. The material sequenced was PBMCs. The sequence derives from a man between 65 and 79 years old with lung cancer. CDR3 protein: CAISEIGNEQFF. The CDR3 coding sequence is TGTGCCATCAGTGAGATAGGCAATGAGCAGTTCTTC.